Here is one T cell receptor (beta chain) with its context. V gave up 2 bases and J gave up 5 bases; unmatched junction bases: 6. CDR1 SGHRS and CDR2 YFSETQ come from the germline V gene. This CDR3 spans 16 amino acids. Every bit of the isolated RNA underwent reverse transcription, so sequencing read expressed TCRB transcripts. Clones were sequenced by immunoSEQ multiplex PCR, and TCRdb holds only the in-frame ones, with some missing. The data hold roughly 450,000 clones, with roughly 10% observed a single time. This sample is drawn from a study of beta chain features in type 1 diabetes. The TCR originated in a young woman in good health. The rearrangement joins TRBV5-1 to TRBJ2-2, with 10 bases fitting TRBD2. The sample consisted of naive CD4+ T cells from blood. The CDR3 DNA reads TGCGCCAGCAGCTTTCCGGGACTAGCGAGGACCGGGGAGCTGTTTTTT. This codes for CASSFPGLARTGELFF.